This T cell receptor (beta chain) is from a study of cytomegalovirus exposure and HLA in healthy donors. Study outcomes and limitations: Accounts indicate the classifier identified cytomegalovirus status with strong specificity and sensitivity. With later analysis, a missense DCLRE1C variant became linked to TCR beta V- and J-gene trimming. A few V segments could not be told apart, such as TRBV6-2 and TRBV6-3, and were left out.

Researchers ran the PCR with 60 Vbeta and 13 Jbeta primers. As processed by the authors: Some 10 million of around 85 million unique TCR beta chains were shared, per a later count. Repertoires were generated with immunoSEQ multiplex PCR, while TCRdb's copy carries only in-frame clones and drops some. V, J and clone size reflect that table, while D and trimming were determined from the DNA. The profile covers about 96,000 clones, with around 74% appearing a single time and around 3.1% taken by the ten largest. The CDR3 spans 12 residues. Trimming took 6 bases from V and 5 from J, leaving 13 bases between them. Germline lookup yields CDR1 SQVTM and CDR2 ANQGSEA. In regard to this clone: Its target is not known.

Sequencing used PBMCs. The chain has TRBV29-1 and TRBJ1-1; a weak D match, TRBD1 (5 bases). The sequence derives from a female donor in good health and CMV-seropositive. The chain's CDR3 is CSVGGYRTEAFF. CDR3 DNA sequence: TGCAGCGTGGGGGGGTACCGGACTGAAGCTTTCTTT. Filled out from reference TRBV29-1 and TRBJ1-1, the complete variable domain reads SAVISQKPSRDICQRGTSLTIQCQVDSQVTMMFWYRQQPGQSLTLIATANQGSEATYESGFVIDKFPISRPNLTFSTLTVSNMSPEDSSIYLCSVGGYRTEAFFGQGTRLTVV.